This is a list of T cell receptor beta chains from one sample in a study of blood T cell repertoires in COVID-19. Measured with immunoSEQ multiplex PCR; TCRdb has only the in-frame clones, and not every one. The sample includes 150,000 to 180,000 clones, 65% to 90% of them seen just once. Material: peripheral blood. These receptors originate from a woman aged 55-75 years with COVID-19, enrolled during active disease. The CDR3 runs from the conserved cysteine through the conserved F or W. D genes are given only for firm matches.

D	J	V	length	DNA	CDR3
NA	TRBJ1-5	TRBV4-2	16	TGTGCCAGCAGCCAAGCGGCCTTCGACGGGGGGCAGCCCCAGCATTTT	CASSQAAFDGGQPQHF
NA	TRBJ1-5	TRBV6-5	13	TGTGCCAGCAGTATCAATAGCAATCAGCCCCAGCATTTT	CASSINSNQPQHF
TRBD1	TRBJ2-1	TRBV4-2	15	TGTGCCAGCAGCCATGGACAGGGGGGGGTCAATGAGCAGTTCTTC	CASSHGQGGVNEQFF
NA	TRBJ1-2	TRBV7-9	14	TGTGCCAGCAGGGTACACCGGGCCCCGGGAGGCTACACCTTC	CASRVHRAPGGYTF
NA	TRBJ2-7	TRBV3-1/TRBV3-2	15	TGTGCCAGCAGCCGATGGGGGCAGGGGTCGGGCGAGCAGTACTTC	CASSRWGQGSGEQYF
NA	TRBJ2-1	TRBV7-7	14	TGTGCTAGCAGCCACGGACAGACGGCCAATGAGCAGTTCTTC	CASSHGQTANEQFF
NA	TRBJ2-3	TRBV24-1	12	TGTGCCACCAGGAGGGGGACAGATACGCAGTATTTT	CATRRGTDTQYF
TRBD2	TRBJ2-1	TRBV18	17	TGTGCCAGCTCAAGCAGACTAGCGGGGAGCTCCTACAATGAGCAGTTCTTC	CASSSRLAGSSYNEQFF
NA	TRBJ1-2	TRBV5-4	15	TGTGCCAGCAGCTTGGCCGTGGGAGGGGTTTATGGCTACACCTTC	CASSLAVGGVYGYTF
TRBD1	TRBJ2-2	TRBV6-5	15	TGTGCCAGCAGTTACCAGGGGGCAAGAACCGGGGAGCTGTTTTTT	CASSYQGARTGELFF
NA	TRBJ2-5	TRBV7-2	15	TGTGCCAGCAGCTCTCATGGGACTGGCCAAGAGACCCAGTACTTC	CASSSHGTGQETQYF
NA	TRBJ2-5	TRBV5-1	15	TGCGCCAGCAGCTTGAGCACTAGCAGTCAAGAGACCCAGTACTTC	CASSLSTSSQETQYF
NA	TRBJ1-4	TRBV5-1	16	TGCGCCAGCAGCTGGCCATCTGGAGCAACTAATGAAAAACTGTTTTTT	CASSWPSGATNEKLFF
NA	TRBJ1-3	TRBV6-5	16	TGTGCCAGCAGTTACTCGGTCGGGGTTGGGCAAAACACCATATATTTT	CASSYSVGVGQNTIYF
TRBD1	TRBJ1-2	TRBV5-1	14	TGCGCCAGCAGCCTAGGACAGGGTGGCTATGGCTACACCTTC	CASSLGQGGYGYTF
NA	TRBJ1-1	TRBV19	16	TGTGCCAGTAACACAGGGACACTGAGGGGGAACACTGAAGCTTTCTTT	CASNTGTLRGNTEAFF